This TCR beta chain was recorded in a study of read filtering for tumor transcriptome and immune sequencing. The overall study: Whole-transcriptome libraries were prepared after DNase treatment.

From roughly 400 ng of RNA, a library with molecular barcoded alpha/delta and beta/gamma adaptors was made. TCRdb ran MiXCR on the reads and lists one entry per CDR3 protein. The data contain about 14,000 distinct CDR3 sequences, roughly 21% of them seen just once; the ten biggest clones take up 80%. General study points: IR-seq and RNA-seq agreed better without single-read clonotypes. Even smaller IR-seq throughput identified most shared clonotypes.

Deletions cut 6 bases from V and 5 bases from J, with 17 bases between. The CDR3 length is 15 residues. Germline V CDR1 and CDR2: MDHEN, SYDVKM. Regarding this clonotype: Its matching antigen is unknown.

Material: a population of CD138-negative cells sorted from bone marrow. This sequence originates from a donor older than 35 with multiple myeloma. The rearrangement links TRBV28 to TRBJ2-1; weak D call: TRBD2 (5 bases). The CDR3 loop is CASRMASGYDNEQFF. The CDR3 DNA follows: TGTGCCAGCAGGATGGCAAGCGGCTATGACAATGAGCAGTTCTTC.